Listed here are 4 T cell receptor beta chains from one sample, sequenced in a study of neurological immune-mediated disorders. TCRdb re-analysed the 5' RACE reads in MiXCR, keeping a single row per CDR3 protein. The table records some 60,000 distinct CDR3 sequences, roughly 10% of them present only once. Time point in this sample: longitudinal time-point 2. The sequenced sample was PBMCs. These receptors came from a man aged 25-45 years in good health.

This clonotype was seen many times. The CDR3, as DNA: TGTGCCAGCAGCTTCTCCGGGACGATCAATGAGCAGTTCTTC. Translation: CASSFSGTINEQFF. The V call is TRBV7-9, the J call TRBJ2-1, with D tentatively TRBD1 or TRBD2 (5 bases each). The V gene lost 3 bases and the J gene lost 6 bases, with 12 bases spanning the gap. Germline V gene lookup returns CDR1 SEHNR and CDR2 FQNEAQ (reference sequence). The CDR3 is 14 residues long.

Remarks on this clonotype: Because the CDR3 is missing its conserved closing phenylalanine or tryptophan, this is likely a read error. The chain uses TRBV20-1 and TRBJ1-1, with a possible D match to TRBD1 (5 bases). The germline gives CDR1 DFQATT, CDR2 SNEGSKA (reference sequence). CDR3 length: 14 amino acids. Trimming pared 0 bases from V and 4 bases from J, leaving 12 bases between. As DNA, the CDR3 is TGCAGTGCTAGAGATTCTGTGGGGCTCACTGAAGCTTTCCTT. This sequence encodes CSARDSVGLTEAFL.

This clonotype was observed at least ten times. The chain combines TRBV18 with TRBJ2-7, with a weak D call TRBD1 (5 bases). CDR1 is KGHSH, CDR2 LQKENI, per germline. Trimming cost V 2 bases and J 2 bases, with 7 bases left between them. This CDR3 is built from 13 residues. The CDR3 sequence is CASSPRQTYEQYF. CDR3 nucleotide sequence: TGTGCCAGCTCACCAAGACAGACCTACGAGCAGTACTTC.

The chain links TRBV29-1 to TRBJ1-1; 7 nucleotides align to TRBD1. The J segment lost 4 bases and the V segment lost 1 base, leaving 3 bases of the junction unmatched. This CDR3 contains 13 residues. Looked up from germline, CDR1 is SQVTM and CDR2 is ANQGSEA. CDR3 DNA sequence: TGCAGCGTTGAAGTGCAGGGGGGCACTGAAGCTTTCTTT. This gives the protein CSVEVQGGTEAFF.